This passage covers 20 T cell receptor beta chains from one sample sequenced in a study of shared clonotypes between healthy human individuals. Using immunoSEQ multiplex PCR, the repertoire was profiled, and TCRdb retains in-frame clones only, with some absent. The repertoire holds roughly 720,000 clones, with roughly 88% as singletons. Source material: memory CD8+ T cells from PBMCs. Subset of the sample: CD45RO+ cells pooled with CCR7-negative TemRA cells. Source of these receptors: a man between 18 and 29 years old in good health. Some clones in this sample may be carry-over from other donors' samples.

The chain recombines TRBV28 with TRBJ2-5; D gene ambiguous. Deletions cut 4 bases from V and 4 bases from J, with 10 bases between. The CDR3 has 13 residues. From germline, CDR1 is MDHEN and CDR2 SYDVKM. CDR3 in DNA: TGTGCCAGCAGTTCAGCCCCACGAGAGACCCAGTACTTC. Its protein is CASSSAPRETQYF.

The V gene is TRBV7-3, the J gene TRBJ2-7; a possible D gene is TRBD2 (6 bases). V was cut by 2 bases and J by 3 bases, with 14 bases left in between. In germline, CDR1 is SGHTA, CDR2 FQGTGA. The CDR3 contains 15 residues. The CDR3 DNA is TGTGCCAGCAGCTTATACGGGGGAGGCTTCTACGAGCAGTACTTC. Its protein product is CASSLYGGGFYEQYF.

The chain uses TRBV29-1 and TRBJ2-7; D uncertain. This CDR3 region has 11 residues. V was cut by 2 bases and J by 7 bases, with 9 bases left in between. The germline CDR1 and CDR2 sequences are SQVTM and ANQGSEA. The CDR3 bases are TGCAGCGTTGAAAGGGTGGGTGAGCAGTACTTC. This codes for CSVERVGEQYF.

The V and J genes are TRBV30 and TRBJ1-3; no definite D call. The V gene lost 4 bases and the J gene lost 0 bases, with 1 base spanning the gap. This CDR3 comprises 11 residues. The germline V gene has CDR1 GTSNPN and CDR2 SVGIG (reference sequence). The CDR3 bases are TGTGCCTGGACCTCTGGAAACACCATATATTTT. Translated: CAWTSGNTIYF.

This sequence joins TRBV4-3 and TRBJ2-7, with TRBD2 as a possible D gene (6 bases). V was clipped by 1 base and J by 0 bases, with 16 bases between them. CDR1 is LGHNA, CDR2 YSLEER, per germline. This CDR3 is 17 amino acids long. The CDR3 sequence: CASSQVGGIAHSYEQYF. The DNA of the CDR3 is TGCGCCAGCAGCCAAGTCGGGGGAATAGCGCACTCCTACGAGCAGTACTTC.

This clone was seen only once. The chain recombines TRBV6-1 with TRBJ2-4; 8 nucleotides align to TRBD1. This CDR3 comprises 14 residues. Germline V gene data show CDR1 as MNHNS and CDR2 as SASEGT. The V segment lost 6 bases and the J segment 7 bases; nucleotides outside the gene matches: 8. DNA for the CDR3: TGTGCCAGCAGCGCAGACAGGGGCGGTAACATTCAGTACTTC. This codes for CASSADRGGNIQYF.

The chain uses TRBV13 and TRBJ2-4; D possibly corresponds to TRBD1 (5 bases). Trimming shortened V by 1 base and J by 0 bases, and 10 bases separated the two germline ends. This CDR3 has 16 residues. Per germline, CDR1 PRHDT and CDR2 FYEKMQ (reference sequence). CDR3 nucleotides: TGTGCCAGCAGCTTAGTAACAGGTCAAGCCAAAAACATTCAGTACTTC. It translates to CASSLVTGQAKNIQYF. Combining the CDR3 with reference TRBV13 and TRBJ2-4 gives the whole variable domain AAGVIQSPRHLIKEKRETATLKCYPIPRHDTVYWYQQGPGQDPQFLISFYEKMQSDKGSIPDRFSAQQFSDYHSELNMSSLELGDSALYFCASSLVTGQAKNIQYFGAGTRLSVL.

CDR3: CAISIPGTSRDTDTQYF. The CDR3 nucleotides are TGTGCCATCAGTATACCAGGGACTAGCAGAGACACAGATACGCAGTATTTT. The chain combines TRBV10-3 with TRBJ2-3; 9 nucleotides agree with TRBD2. CDR3 length: 17 residues. V dropped 5 bases and J dropped 2; count of bases not matched to a gene: 11. Germline CDR1 reads ENHRY; CDR2 reads SYGVKD.

V and J are TRBV4-3 and TRBJ2-7; D remains unclear. Trimming took 1 base from V and 0 from J, leaving 10 bases between them. CDR1 and CDR2 (germline): LGHNA, YSLEER. This CDR3 comprises 15 residues. The CDR3 DNA sequence: TGCGCCAGCAGCCAAGGATACCCGAGCTCCTACGAGCAGTACTTC. Amino acids: CASSQGYPSSYEQYF.

The rearrangement uses TRBV27 and TRBJ2-5; D is undetermined. The CDR3 length is 11 residues. Germline loops: CDR1 MNHEY, CDR2 SMNVEV (reference sequence). Trimming left V 7 bases short and J 5 bases short, with 8 bases between. CDR3 sequence: CASMTKETQYF. CDR3 coding DNA: TGTGCCAGCATGACGAAGGAGACCCAGTACTTC.

This chain uses TRBV11-2 with TRBJ2-7; 9 nucleotides agree with TRBD1. The CDR3 length is 15 residues. The V segment lost 6 bases and the J segment 0 bases; nucleotides outside the gene matches: 6. CDR1 is SGHAT, CDR2 FQNNGV, per germline. The CDR3 region has the DNA TGTGCCAGCAGGACGAGGGGACAGGGCTCCTACGAGCAGTACTTC. Residues: CASRTRGQGSYEQYF. Full variable domain (rest looked up from reference TRBV11-2 and TRBJ2-7): EAGVAQSPRYKIIEKRQSVAFWCNPISGHATLYWYQQILGQGPKLLIQFQNNGVVDDSQLPKDRFSAERLKGVDSTLKIQPAKLEDSAVYLCASRTRGQGSYEQYFGPGTRLTVT.

CDR3 sequence reads: CASSPRQGALILWEQYF. In nucleotides, the CDR3 is TGTGCCAGCAGCCCCAGACAGGGGGCCCTGATATTGTGGGAGCAGTACTTC. V is TRBV14 and J is TRBJ2-7, with 10 bases lining up with TRBD1. CDR3 length equals 17 residues. Trimming removed 4 bases from V and 7 bases from J; junction bases left unmatched: 16. The germline V gene encodes CDR1 SGHDN and CDR2 FVKESK. Filled out from reference TRBV14 and TRBJ2-7, the complete variable domain reads EAGVTQFPSHSVIEKGQTVTLRCDPISGHDNLYWYRRVMGKEIKFLLHFVKESKQDESGMPNNRFLAERTGGTYSTLKVQPAELEDSGVYFCASSPRQGALILWEQYFGPGTRLTVT.

This clone has more than one count but fewer than ten. V is TRBV4-1 and J is TRBJ1-1, with D hard to call. V lost 7 bases and J 2 bases, leaving 17 bases between the germline ends. This CDR3 is built from 15 residues. Per germline, CDR1 MGHRA and CDR2 YSYEKL. CDR3 DNA: TGCGCCAGCAAAGGATATGCCCAGATAAACACTGAAGCTTTCTTT. Encoded protein: CASKGYAQINTEAFF.

This sequence joins TRBV29-1 and TRBJ2-3, with 8 bases identical to TRBD2. The CDR3 length is 16 residues. Per the germline V gene, CDR1 is SQVTM and CDR2 is ANQGSEA. Trimming at V came to 8 bases and at J to 2 bases, leaving 15 bases not matched to a gene. CDR3 coding DNA: TGCAGCTCCGTCCGCTCGGGGGGGTTATCCACAGATACGCAGTATTTT. As protein: CSSVRSGGLSTDTQYF.

The V call is TRBV28, the J call TRBJ1-2; D may be TRBD1 (6 bases). The CDR3 has 12 amino acids. Germline V gene lookup returns CDR1 MDHEN and CDR2 SYDVKM. With 6 bases removed from V and 3 bases from J, the gap between germline ends came to 8 bases. CDR3 in amino acids: CASRGGDYGYTF. DNA of the CDR3: TGTGCCAGCAGAGGGGGTGACTATGGCTACACCTTC.

This clone was picked up one time. This chain links TRBV28 with TRBJ2-1; 8 bases agree with TRBD1. J lost 6 bases, V lost 2 bases, and 9 bases had no gene match. The CDR3 runs 16 residues. Germline CDR1 MDHEN, CDR2 SYDVKM. The CDR3, as DNA: TGTGCCAGCAGTTTAGTGTTGGACAGGGTGGGCAATGAGCAGTTCTTC. Translating it yields CASSLVLDRVGNEQFF.

The sample holds one count of this clone. It is likely a read error: a sequence one base away is far more abundant. This chain links TRBV4-1 with TRBJ2-2; 8 nucleotides line up with TRBD1. CDR1 is MGHRA and CDR2 is YSYEKL in the germline V gene. This CDR3 has 14 amino acids. The DNA of the CDR3 is TGTGCCAGCAGCCAGGGACAGGACGCCGGGGAGCTGTTTTTT. Translation gives CASSQGQDAGELFF.

The rearrangement links TRBV5-8 to TRBJ2-7, with D tentatively TRBD1 (5 bases). Germline V lookup: CDR1 SGHTS, CDR2 YDEGEE. Trimming cost V 4 bases and J 3 bases, with 14 bases left between them. This CDR3 is 14 amino acids long. CDR3 sequence reads: CASSPQGRIYEQYF. CDR3 in DNA: TGTGCCAGCAGCCCGCAGGGCCGAATCTACGAGCAGTACTTC. Full variable domain (outside the CDR3, taken from reference TRBV5-8 and TRBJ2-7): EAGVTQSPTHLIKTRGQQATLRCSPISGHTSVYWYQQALGLGLQFLLWYDEGEERNRGNFPPRFSGRQFPNYSSELNVNALELEDSALYLCASSPQGRIYEQYFGPGTRLTVT.

V usage is TRBV5-1 and J usage is TRBJ2-7; TRBD1 aligns across 7 bases. J gave up 7 bases and V 2 bases, and 12 bases lay outside the gene matches. Germline V lookup: CDR1 SGHRS, CDR2 YFSETQ. This CDR3 has 15 amino acids. The CDR3 here is CASSFSWQGDSEQYF. DNA for the CDR3: TGCGCCAGCAGCTTCTCGTGGCAGGGGGATTCGGAGCAGTACTTC.

CDR3 DNA: TGTGCCAGCAGCCCTGAGATCACGGAACAGGGGAACACTGAAGCTTTCTTT. It specifies CASSPEITEQGNTEAFF. J is TRBJ1-1 and V is TRBV9, with a tentative D call TRBD1 (6 bases). Germline V gene lookup returns CDR1 SGDLS and CDR2 YYNGEE. Between the trimmed V and J ends, which lost 4 bases and 1 base, there was a span of 20 bases. The CDR3 sequence is 17 residues long.